These 11 T cell receptor beta chains originate from one sample sequenced in a study of cytomegalovirus exposure and HLA in healthy donors. PCR was performed using 60 Vbeta and 13 Jbeta primers. Here immunoSEQ multiplex PCR was the method, and the copy in TCRdb shows in-frame clones only, minus some. This sample's clone table lists 45,000 to 70,000 clones. The sequenced sample consisted of PBMCs. Every receptor here comes from a woman aged 30 to 39 in good health and CMV-seropositive.

To note about this clone: Relative to the germline gene, one junction end is altered; a read error may explain this. The CDR3 DNA is TGTGCTAGCAGCTGGGGGAGCGGGGCTAAGGAGACCCAGTACTTC. Its translation: CASSWGSGAKETQYF. V and J are TRBV7-7 and TRBJ2-5; the match to TRBD2 covers 7 bases. The germline V gene has CDR1 SSHAT and CDR2 FNYEAQ (reference sequence). The CDR3 extends over 15 amino acids.

The genes are TRBV19 and TRBJ1-2; possibly TRBD1 for D (6 bases). Trimming took off 0 bases at V and 7 bases at J, with 18 bases between the two ends. CDR3 length: 16 residues. Germline V lookup: CDR1 LNHDA, CDR2 SQIVND (reference sequence). CDR3 sequence reads: CASSIDSTGTVSGYTF. In DNA, the CDR3 is TGTGCCAGTAGTATAGATTCTACAGGGACCGTTTCTGGCTACACCTTC. Variable domain in full (rest from reference TRBV19 and TRBJ1-2): DGGITQSPKYLFRKEGQNVTLSCEQNLNHDAMYWYRQDPGQGLRLIYYSQIVNDFQKGDIAEGYSVSREKKESFPLTVTSAQKNPTAFYLCASSIDSTGTVSGYTFGSGTRLTVV.

The chain couples TRBV6-1 to TRBJ2-7, with D unclear. Germline CDR1 and CDR2: MNHNS and SASEGT. The CDR3 loop spans 13 amino acids. V shed 5 bases and J shed 0 bases, with 8 bases lying between them. The DNA of the CDR3 is TGTGCCAGCAGTACGACACCCTCCTACGAGCAGTACTTC. It is translated as CASSTTPSYEQYF.

The CDR3: CASRARGSTEAFF. CDR3 coding DNA: TGTGCCAGTAGGGCCAGGGGCTCCACTGAAGCTTTCTTT. This sequence joins TRBV19 and TRBJ1-1; possibly TRBD1 for D (6 bases). The ends were cut back, 6 bases at V and 4 bases at J, with 12 bases in the middle. The CDR3 is made up of 13 amino acids. The V gene's germline CDR1 is LNHDA and CDR2 SQIVND (reference sequence).

The rearrangement links TRBV27 to TRBJ1-2; perhaps TRBD1 as D (5 bases). This CDR3 is 16 amino acids long. V lost 1 base and J lost 0, with 12 bases in between. CDR1 and CDR2 from the germline V gene are MNHEY and SMNVEV (reference sequence). CDR3 DNA sequence: TGTGCCAGCAGTTTATTCGGGACTCCCTCTAACTATGGCTACACCTTC. This translates into CASSLFGTPSNYGYTF.

The rearrangement uses TRBV9 and TRBJ2-1; D gene ambiguous. The V gene's germline CDR1 is SGDLS and CDR2 YYNGEE. V was shortened by 0 bases and J by 6 bases, with 16 bases between the two germline ends. This CDR3 has 16 residues. CDR3 sequence reads: CASSVGRSVIGNEQFF. The CDR3 DNA reads TGTGCCAGCAGCGTAGGCAGGTCTGTAATCGGCAATGAGCAGTTCTTC.

The chain carries TRBV7-6 and TRBJ1-1, with TRBD1 as a possible D gene (6 bases). The CDR3 is 15 residues long. Germline V lookup: CDR1 SGHVS, CDR2 FNYEAQ. V dropped 1 base and J dropped 4 bases, with 13 bases sitting between them. The CDR3 DNA reads TGTGCCAGCAGCTTAGAGGGAGGGGGAGGCACTGAAGCTTTCTTT. Amino acids: CASSLEGGGGTEAFF.

V and J are TRBV5-6 and TRBJ2-7, with TRBD1 matching over 7 bases. Germline CDR1 is SGHDT and CDR2 is YYEEEE. V trimming: 3 bases; J trimming: 0 bases; junction bases outside the gene matches: 3. This CDR3 spans 14 amino acids. For the CDR3, the DNA is TGTGCCAGCAGCTGGGGACAGTCCTCCTACGAGCAGTACTTC. This encodes CASSWGQSSYEQYF.

The rearrangement links TRBV29-1 to TRBJ1-2, with D possibly TRBD1 on 5 matching bases. The CDR3 consists of 12 residues. V lost 4 bases, J lost 8 bases, and 14 bases lay in between. Germline values: CDR1 SQVTM, CDR2 ANQGSEA. The CDR3 here is CSVGGEGRGYTF. CDR3 nucleotide sequence: TGCAGCGTTGGGGGGGAAGGGCGAGGCTACACCTTC.

CDR3 DNA: TGCGCCAGCGTGCCTAGCGGGGGGGCTGAGACCCAGTACTTC. Residues: CASVPSGGAETQYF. J is TRBJ2-5 and V is TRBV10-2; the match to TRBD2 covers 12 bases. This CDR3 contains 14 residues. After removal of 8 bases from V and 5 bases from J, the junction contained 6 bases not matched to a gene. Germline-derived CDR1 and CDR2 are WSHSY and SAAADI.

The chain combines TRBV6-1 with TRBJ2-1, with 11 bases fitting TRBD2. After removal of 8 bases from V and 5 bases from J, the junction contained 5 bases not matched to a gene. CDR1 is MNHNS, CDR2 SASEGT, per germline. The CDR3 consists of 14 residues. In nucleotides, the CDR3 is TGTGCCAGCTCGGCACTAGCGGGAGACAATGAGCAGTTCTTC. Translating gives CASSALAGDNEQFF.